Sequencing of this T cell receptor beta chain was carried out in a study of blood T cell repertoires in COVID-19. CDR1 is MDHEN, CDR2 SYDVKM, per germline. The CDR3 loop spans 16 amino acids. The ends were cut back, 6 bases at V and 1 base at J, with 15 bases in the middle. Resolution of symptoms, clearance, or two negative PCRs was present in recovered Cohort 3 donors. In the source study's methods: Cell counts per sample came from amplifying reference gene primers. Only in-frame clones appear in the TCRdb table, and some are missing; sequencing was by immunoSEQ multiplex PCR. V, J and clone size were drawn from that table, and D and trimming were deduced from the DNA. The sample shows some 340,000 clones, around 87% of them seen only once.

The chain is built from TRBV28 and TRBJ2-2; D perhaps matches TRBD2 (7 bases). This sequence originates from a woman aged 25-40 years who had recovered from COVID-19. The sequenced sample was PBMCs or T cells enriched from blood (not recorded which). Here the CDR3 DNA reads TGTGCCAGCAGACCTTTGCGGGGGCGGAACACCGGGGAGCTGTTTTTT. Translated, it gives CASRPLRGRNTGELFF.